This T cell receptor (beta chain) was observed in a study of T cell repertoires in cytomegalovirus infection. The V end lost 1 base, the J end lost 0 bases, and 6 bases lay between the germline ends. This CDR3 comprises 14 residues. A single record per CDR3 protein comes from TCRdb applying MiXCR to the reads. Here the sample spans under 250,000 distinct CDR3 sequences, approximately 7% being singletons. This clonotype was observed many times. V usage is TRBV12-3 or TRBV12-4 and J usage is TRBJ2-5, with a tentative D call TRBD1 (5 bases). Sequenced material: PBMCs. This TCR was sampled from a human donor in good health (CMV status not recorded). Some clones in this sample may be carry-over from other donors' samples. The CDR3 region has the DNA TGTGCCAGCAGTTTAGGACAGCACCAAGAGACCCAGTACTTC. Translation: CASSLGQHQETQYF.